This T cell receptor beta chain was recovered during a study of cytomegalovirus exposure and HLA in healthy donors. Study-level points and caveats: Reports showed the classifier diagnosing cytomegalovirus status with high specificity and sensitivity. Among TCR sequences, most were rare, though some public TCRs appeared in many donors. The investigators catalogued 150 to 200 TCR beta chains as cytomegalovirus-associated.

Comment on this clone: Its antigen is still unknown.

The PCR used 60 Vbeta and 13 Jbeta primers. In the original processing: Among the unique TCR beta chains that a later analysis counted, 75 million to 85 million in all, 9.5 million to 11 million were shared. Some clones are missing from TCRdb's copy, which holds only in-frame ones; the method was immunoSEQ multiplex PCR. V, J and clone size derive from that table, while D and trimming were established from the DNA sequence. Of more than 90,000 clones listed, about 60% were seen once; the top ten hold 2.2%. V was pared by 6 bases and J by 2 bases, with 7 bases of the junction left unmatched. The CDR3 sequence is 14 residues long. Per the germline V gene, CDR1 is PRHDT and CDR2 is FYEKMQ (reference sequence).

The sample taken for sequencing was PBMCs. The chain joins TRBV13 to TRBJ2-7; 7 bases agree with TRBD1. This TCR was recovered from a woman in her 30s in good health and CMV-seronegative. The DNA for the CDR3 is TGTGCCAGCAGTTTTCCGGGACAGACCTACGAGCAGTACTTC. Its protein product is CASSFPGQTYEQYF.